The rows below give T cell receptor beta chains drawn from one sample of a study of blood T cell repertoires in COVID-19. TCRdb keeps only in-frame clones here, not all; method: immunoSEQ multiplex PCR. The table records 200,000 to 250,000 clones, about 88% of them present only once. The sequencing sample was made of peripheral blood. The receptor source for this set is a woman in her thirties or forties who had recovered from COVID-19. Each CDR3 is given with its conserved first and last residue. The D gene is left open where the match is weak. The size of a clone is reported for some rows only, either as once, few or many, or as a class for expanded clones.

>.|TRBJ2-2|.|TRBV28
CASSFPLNTGELFF
TGTGCCAGCAGTTTTCCCCTAAACACCGGGGAGCTGTTTTTT
>TRBD1|TRBJ2-1|.|TRBV9
CASSRRGTAYNEQFF
TGTGCCAGCAGCCGAAGAGGGACAGCATACAATGAGCAGTTCTTC
>.|TRBJ1-2|few|TRBV4-1
CATKRAVTEINYGYTF
TGCGCCACTAAGCGGGCGGTTACAGAGATTAACTATGGCTACACCTTC
>.|TRBJ2-7|.|TRBV25-1
CASSELVGTGTLYEQYF
TGTGCCAGCAGTGAATTAGTGGGAACAGGGACCCTCTACGAGCAGTACTTC
>TRBD2|TRBJ2-1|.|TRBV7-3
CASSYEGGTISYNEQFF
TGTGCCAGCAGCTACGAAGGCGGGACTATCTCCTACAATGAGCAGTTCTTC
>.|TRBJ1-6|.|TRBV12-3/TRBV12-4
CASSFYSNSPLHF
TGTGCCAGCAGTTTTTACAGTAATTCACCCCTCCACTTT
>.|TRBJ1-2|.|TRBV2
CASSEGPRGYYGYTF
TGTGCCAGCAGTGAAGGGCCCCGAGGGTACTATGGCTACACCTTC
>.|TRBJ2-1|.|TRBV6-2/TRBV6-3
CASSYTVYNEQFF
TGTGCCAGCAGTTACACGGTCTACAATGAGCAGTTCTTC
>.|TRBJ1-4|.|TRBV19
CASSIALGGLGLFF
TGTGCCAGTAGTATAGCCTTAGGAGGTCTGGGACTGTTTTTT
>TRBD1|TRBJ2-7|.|TRBV5-6
CASSGGQGLYEQYF
TGTGCCAGCAGCGGGGGACAGGGTCTCTACGAGCAGTACTTC
>.|TRBJ1-1|.|TRBV5-1
CASSFVEGNTEAFF
TGCGCCAGCAGCTTTGTTGAGGGGAACACTGAAGCTTTCTTT
>TRBD2|TRBJ2-7|.|TRBV11-2
CASSLGLAGNYEQYF
TGTGCCAGCAGCTTAGGACTAGCGGGGAACTACGAGCAGTACTTC
>TRBD2|TRBJ2-2|.|TRBV24-1
CATSDMSGGGTNTGELFF
TGTGCCACCAGTGATATGTCCGGCGGGGGGACGAACACCGGGGAGCTGTTTTTT
>.|TRBJ2-2|.|TRBV5-1
CASSYRTVTGELFF
TGCGCCAGCAGCTACAGGACAGTCACCGGGGAGCTGTTTTTT
>TRBD1|TRBJ2-7|.|TRBV3-1/TRBV3-2
CASSHSGTGDEQYF
TGTGCCAGCAGCCATTCCGGGACAGGTGACGAGCAGTACTTC